This TCR beta chain stems from a study of early T cells in non-severe SARS-CoV-2 infection. Study-wide context: With bulk RNA from unsorted whole blood as input, sequencing yielded unpaired chains.

Trimming removed 1 base from V and 8 bases from J, with 16 bases in between. Germline values: CDR1 SGDLS, CDR2 YYNGEE. This CDR3 comprises 15 residues. Individual cDNA molecules carried attached unique molecular identifiers. TCRdb recomputed calls from the 5' RACE reads with MiXCR, one row per CDR3 protein. This sample has under 85,000 distinct CDR3 sequences, with roughly 9.4% found just once. This clonotype was recorded a few times. Sample: whole blood. The chain uses TRBV9 and TRBJ2-1; maybe TRBD2 (5 bases). The TCR sequence derives from an adult who was a healthcare worker with PCR-confirmed SARS-CoV-2 infection or an uninfected control (not recorded which). This chain's CDR3 is CASSVRALGADEQFF. CDR3 bases: TGTGCCAGCAGCGTACGGGCACTAGGAGCCGATGAGCAGTTCTTC.